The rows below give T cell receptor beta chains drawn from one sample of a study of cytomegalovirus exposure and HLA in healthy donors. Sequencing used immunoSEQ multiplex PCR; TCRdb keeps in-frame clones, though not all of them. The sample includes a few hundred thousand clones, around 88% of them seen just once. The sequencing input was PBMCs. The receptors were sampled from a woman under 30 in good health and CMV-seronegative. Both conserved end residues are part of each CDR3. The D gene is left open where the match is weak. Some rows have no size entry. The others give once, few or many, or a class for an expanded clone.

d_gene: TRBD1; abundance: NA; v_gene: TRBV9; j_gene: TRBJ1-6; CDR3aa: CASSVGGQGPRALHF; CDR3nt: TGTGCCAGCAGCGTAGGCGGACAGGGCCCCCGGGCCCTCCACTTT
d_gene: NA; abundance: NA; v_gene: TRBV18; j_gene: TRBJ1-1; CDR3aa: CASSPELRGTEAFF; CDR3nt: TGTGCCAGCTCACCCGAACTTAGGGGAACTGAAGCTTTCTTT
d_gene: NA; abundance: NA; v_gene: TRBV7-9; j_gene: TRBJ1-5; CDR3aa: CASSLSGLAGQPQHF; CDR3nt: TGTGCCAGCAGCTTATCGGGCCTGGCGGGTCAGCCCCAGCATTTT
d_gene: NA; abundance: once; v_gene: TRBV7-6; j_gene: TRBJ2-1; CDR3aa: CASSLAAEYNEQFF; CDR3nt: TGTGCCAGCAGCTTAGCAGCGGAGTACAATGAGCAGTTCTTC
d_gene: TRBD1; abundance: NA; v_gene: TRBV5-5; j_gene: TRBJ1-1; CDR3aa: CASSLAILDRALNTEAFF; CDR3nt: TGTGCCAGCAGCTTGGCGATACTGGACAGGGCCCTGAACACTGAAGCTTTCTTT
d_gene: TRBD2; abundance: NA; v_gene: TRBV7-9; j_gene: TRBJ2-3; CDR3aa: CASSLLAGGSDTQYF; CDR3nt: TGTGCCAGCAGCTTACTAGCGGGAGGGTCAGATACGCAGTATTTT
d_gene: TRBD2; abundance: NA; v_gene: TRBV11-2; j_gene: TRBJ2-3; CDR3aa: CASSSIAGLGKYF; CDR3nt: TGTGCCAGCAGCTCTATAGCGGGGTTGGGGAAGTATTTT
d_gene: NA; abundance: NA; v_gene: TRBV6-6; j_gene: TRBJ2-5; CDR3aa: CASSYKRQTETQYF; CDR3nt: TGTGCCAGCAGTTACAAGCGTCAGACGGAGACCCAGTACTTC
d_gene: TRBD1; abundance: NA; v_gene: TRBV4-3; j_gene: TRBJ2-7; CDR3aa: CASSQDAGTVAYEQYF; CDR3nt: TGCGCCAGCAGCCAAGATGCAGGGACAGTGGCTTACGAGCAGTACTTC
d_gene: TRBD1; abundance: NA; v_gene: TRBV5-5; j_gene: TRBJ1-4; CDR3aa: CASRPTGANEKLFF; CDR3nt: TGTGCCAGCAGACCGACAGGGGCTAATGAAAAACTGTTTTTT
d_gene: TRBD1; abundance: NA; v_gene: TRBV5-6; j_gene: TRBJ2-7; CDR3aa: CASSLIGTAHSYEQYF; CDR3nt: TGTGCCAGCAGCTTGATCGGGACAGCACACTCCTACGAGCAGTACTTC
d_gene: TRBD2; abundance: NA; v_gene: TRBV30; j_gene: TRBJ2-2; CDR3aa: CAWSVKLAGTGELFF; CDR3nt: TGTGCCTGGAGTGTAAAGTTAGCGGGAACCGGGGAGCTGTTTTTT
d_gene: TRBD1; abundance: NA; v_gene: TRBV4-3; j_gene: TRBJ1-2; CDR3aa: CASSRWTGGGYTF; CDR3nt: TGCGCCAGCAGCCGATGGACAGGGGGCGGCTACACCTTC
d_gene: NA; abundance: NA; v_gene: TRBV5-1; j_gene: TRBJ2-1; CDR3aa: CASSSVREQFF; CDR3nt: TGCGCCAGCAGCTCGGTCCGGGAGCAGTTCTTC
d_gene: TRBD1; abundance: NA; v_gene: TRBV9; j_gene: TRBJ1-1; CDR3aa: CASSVVGTGSTEAFF; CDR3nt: TGTGCCAGCAGCGTAGTAGGGACAGGGAGCACTGAAGCTTTCTTT
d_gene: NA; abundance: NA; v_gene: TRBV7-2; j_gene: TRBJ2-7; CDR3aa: CASSLIAAGEEYF; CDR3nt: TGTGCCAGCAGCTTAATAGCGGCAGGAGAGGAGTACTTC
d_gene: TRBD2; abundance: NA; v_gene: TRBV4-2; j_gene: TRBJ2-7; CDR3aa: CASSQEPLGLAGVGSVDEQYF; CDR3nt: TGTGCCAGCAGCCAAGAACCTTTAGGACTAGCGGGAGTTGGGTCCGTGGACGAGCAGTACTTC
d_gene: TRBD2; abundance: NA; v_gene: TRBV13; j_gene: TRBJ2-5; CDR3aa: CASSLGLAGPGTQYF; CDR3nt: TGTGCCAGCAGCCTGGGACTAGCGGGGCCCGGGACCCAGTACTTC
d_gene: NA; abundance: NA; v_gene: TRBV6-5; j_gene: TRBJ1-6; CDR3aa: CASSYSFSSYNSPLHF; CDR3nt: TGTGCCAGCAGTTACTCTTTCAGCTCCTATAATTCACCCCTCCACTTT
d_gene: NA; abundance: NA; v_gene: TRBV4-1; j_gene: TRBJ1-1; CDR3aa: CASSQGYPYVLNTEAFF; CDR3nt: TGCGCCAGCAGCCAAGGATACCCCTACGTATTGAACACTGAAGCTTTCTTT
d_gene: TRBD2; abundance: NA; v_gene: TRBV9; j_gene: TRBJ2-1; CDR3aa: CASSVGTSGSFNEQFF; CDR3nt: TGTGCCAGCAGCGTAGGAACTAGCGGGAGCTTCAATGAGCAGTTCTTC
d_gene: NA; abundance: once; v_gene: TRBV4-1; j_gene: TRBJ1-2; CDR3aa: CASSQVPGISGYTF; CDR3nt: TGCGCCAGCAGCCAAGTTCCAGGGATAAGCGGCTACACCTTC
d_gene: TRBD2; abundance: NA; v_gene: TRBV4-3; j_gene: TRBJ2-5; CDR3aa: CASSQAWGGETETQYF; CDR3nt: TGCGCCAGCAGCCAAGCATGGGGGGGGGAGACGGAGACCCAGTACTTC
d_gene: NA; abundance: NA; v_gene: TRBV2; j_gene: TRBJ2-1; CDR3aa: CVSRGDNPNEQFF; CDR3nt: TGTGTCAGCCGGGGGGACAATCCCAATGAGCAGTTCTTC
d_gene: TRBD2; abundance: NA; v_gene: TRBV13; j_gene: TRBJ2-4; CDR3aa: CASSFLREGVQNIQYF; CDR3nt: TGTGCCAGCAGCTTCCTCAGGGAGGGAGTGCAAAACATTCAGTACTTC
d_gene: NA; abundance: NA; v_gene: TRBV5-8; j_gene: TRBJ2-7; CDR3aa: CASSLPPRTYEQYF; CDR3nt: TGTGCCAGCAGCTTGCCCCCGAGGACCTACGAGCAGTACTTC
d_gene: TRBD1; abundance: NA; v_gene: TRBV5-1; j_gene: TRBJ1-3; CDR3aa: CASSLTGDPAGNTIYF; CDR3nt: TGCGCCAGCAGCTTGACAGGGGACCCGGCTGGAAACACCATATATTTT
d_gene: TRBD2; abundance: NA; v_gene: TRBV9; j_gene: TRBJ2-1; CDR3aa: CASSVRGTSGSNEQFF; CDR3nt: TGTGCCAGCAGCGTTCGAGGGACTAGCGGGAGTAATGAGCAGTTCTTC
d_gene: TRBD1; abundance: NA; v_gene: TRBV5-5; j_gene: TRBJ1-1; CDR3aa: CASSKTGVNTEAFF; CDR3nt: TGTGCCAGCAGTAAAACAGGGGTGAACACTGAAGCTTTCTTT
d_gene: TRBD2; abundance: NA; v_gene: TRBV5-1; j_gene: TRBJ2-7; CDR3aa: CASSFGVAGVYEQYF; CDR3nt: TGCGCCAGCAGTTTCGGGGTAGCGGGAGTATACGAGCAGTACTTC
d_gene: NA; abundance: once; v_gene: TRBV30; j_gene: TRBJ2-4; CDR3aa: CAWSLAVGVAKNIQYF; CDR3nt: TGTGCCTGGAGTCTCGCCGTGGGAGTAGCCAAAAACATTCAGTACTTC
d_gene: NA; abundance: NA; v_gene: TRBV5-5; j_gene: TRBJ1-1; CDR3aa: CASSLEGWSGPRTEAFF; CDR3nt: TGTGCCAGCAGCTTGGAGGGTTGGTCAGGGCCACGGACTGAAGCTTTCTTT
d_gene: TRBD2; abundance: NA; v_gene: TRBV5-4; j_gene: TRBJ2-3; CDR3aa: CASSLSGSFSDTQYF; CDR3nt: TGTGCCAGCAGCTTGAGCGGGAGCTTCTCAGATACGCAGTATTTT
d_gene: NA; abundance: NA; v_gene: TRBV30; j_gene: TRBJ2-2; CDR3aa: CALRLTGELFF; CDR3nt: TGTGCTTTGCGTCTCACCGGGGAGCTGTTTTTT